This T cell receptor beta chain was observed in a study of T cells in Graves' hyperthyroidism and ophthalmopathy. Turning to the study itself: At the time of initial diagnosis and before any treatment, peripheral blood was collected. Overall study results and limits: Through a model of 13 V-J features, ophthalmopathy was separated from stable hyperthyroidism.

Investigators excluded patients with uncontrolled infection, other autoimmune disease, pregnancy or lactation. PBMCs stemmed from 10 ml fresh peripheral blood. Regions amplified from RNA transcripts were the TCR beta CDR3 regions. HTBI primers were used for first-round RT-PCR of the TCR CDR3. TCRdb processed the multiplex PCR reads anew with MiXCR; each CDR3 protein has one entry. The sample lists 400,000 to 550,000 distinct CDR3 sequences; roughly 14% were seen once. In its sample, this clonotype was seen many times. The antigen remains undetermined. Germline V gene data show CDR1 as LNHNV and CDR2 as YYDKDF (reference sequence). V was shortened by 0 bases and J by 4 bases, with 12 bases between the two germline ends. The CDR3 extends over 15 amino acids.

The sequenced sample was blood. The chain couples TRBV15 to TRBJ2-5, with D perhaps matching TRBD2 (6 bases). This TCR derives from a woman younger than 35 with Graves' hyperthyroidism. The CDR3 coding sequence is TGTGCCACCAGCAGAGATCCGGGGACTGGAGAGACCCAGTACTTC. Translation gives CATSRDPGTGETQYF.